Listed here are 22 T cell receptor beta chains from one sample, sequenced in a study of T cell responses to AZD1222 COVID-19 vaccine. Produced via immunoSEQ multiplex PCR; TCRdb's table is partial and in-frame only. The repertoire holds around 150,000 clones, with about 93% as singletons. The material sequenced was peripheral blood, taken 28 days after the second AZD1222 dose. The receptors shown here come from an adult who received the AZD1222 COVID-19 vaccine.

V gene TRBV7-9 combines with J gene TRBJ2-7; possible D gene TRBD1, 7 bases. This CDR3 comprises 14 residues. V was clipped by 4 bases and J by 5 bases, with 15 bases between them. From germline, CDR1 is SEHNR and CDR2 FQNEAQ (reference sequence). The CDR3 DNA reads TGTGCCAGCAGCTCACTAACAGGGGAGGACGAGCAGTACTTC. This sequence encodes CASSSLTGEDEQYF.

The chain recombines TRBV29-1 with TRBJ2-1, with no clear D. The germline gives CDR1 SQVTM, CDR2 ANQGSEA. The V end lost 5 bases, the J end lost 8 bases, and 19 bases lay between the germline ends. The CDR3 extends over 14 amino acids. CDR3: CSVSVLGIWDEQFF. CDR3 coding DNA: TGCAGCGTTTCGGTCTTAGGTATCTGGGATGAGCAGTTCTTC.

This clone was detected a few times. The rearrangement joins TRBV3-1 (or the pseudogene TRBV3-2) to TRBJ1-5; no definite D call. Germline lookup yields CDR1 LGHDT and CDR2 YNNKEL (reference sequence). Between the trimmed V and J ends, which lost 3 bases and 1 base, there was a span of 7 bases. The length of the CDR3 is 14 residues. The CDR3 loop reads CASSQFGSNQPQHF. In DNA form, the CDR3 reads TGTGCCAGCAGCCAGTTCGGAAGCAATCAGCCCCAGCATTTT.

The chain has TRBV11-2 and TRBJ2-5; the match to TRBD2 covers 8 bases. The germline gives CDR1 SGHAT, CDR2 FQNNGV. V was pared by 0 bases and J by 5 bases, with 11 bases of the junction left unmatched. The CDR3 contains 17 residues. The CDR3 protein is CASSLEAGTRGLETQYF. CDR3 bases: TGTGCCAGCAGCTTAGAAGCCGGGACTAGGGGGTTGGAGACCCAGTACTTC.

This sequence joins TRBV28 and TRBJ1-1; 8 nucleotides agree with TRBD1. V lost 5 bases, J lost 4 bases, and 0 bases stayed unmatched. From germline, CDR1 is MDHEN and CDR2 SYDVKM. The CDR3 extends over 12 amino acids. The CDR3 region has the DNA TGTGCCAGCAGTACAGGGGGCACTGAAGCTTTCTTT. Amino acids: CASSTGGTEAFF.

This chain uses TRBV11-1 with TRBJ2-3; 9 positions match TRBD2. Germline values: CDR1 SGHAT, CDR2 FQDESV (reference sequence). Unmatched junction bases numbered 10, after V lost 3 bases and J lost 9 bases. This CDR3 has 15 amino acids. The CDR3 here is CASSLRRAGGLTQYF. The CDR3, as DNA: TGTGCCAGCAGCTTGCGCCGCGCGGGGGGGCTCACGCAGTATTTT.

This sequence joins TRBV23-1 and TRBJ1-5, with D possibly being TRBD1 (5 bases). TRBV23-1 is marked as an open reading frame, function uncertain. There are 16 residues in the CDR3. V shed 8 bases and J shed 6 bases, with 23 bases lying between them. Written as DNA, the CDR3 is TGCGCCAGCCGGGTCTCCGGGTCAGGGATGGGTCAGCCCCAGCATTTT. It encodes CASRVSGSGMGQPQHF.

This chain uses TRBV7-2 with TRBJ2-5; D unresolved. The V gene's germline CDR1 is SGHTA and CDR2 FQGNSA. Trimming took off 4 bases at V and 4 bases at J, with 10 bases between the two ends. The CDR3 extends over 13 amino acids. The CDR3 DNA reads TGTGCCAGCAGCTCTCGAGTTGGAGAGACCCAGTACTTC. This sequence encodes CASSSRVGETQYF.

The V and J genes are TRBV6-5 and TRBJ1-6, with D maybe TRBD1 (5 bases). Germline V gives CDR1 MNHEY, CDR2 SVGAGI. The CDR3 has 15 residues. The V gene lost 8 bases and the J gene lost 9 bases, with 20 bases spanning the gap. The CDR3: CASQRPTALGSPLHF. DNA of the CDR3: TGTGCCAGCCAACGGCCGACAGCCCTTGGTTCACCCCTCCACTTT.

This rearrangement joins TRBV10-3 to TRBJ1-2; unclear D gene. This CDR3 has 14 amino acids. The germline V and J ends were trimmed by 0 bases and 5 bases, with 10 bases remaining between them. The germline V gene has CDR1 ENHRY and CDR2 SYGVKD. In nucleotides, the CDR3 is TGTGCCATCAGTGAGTCCGGAGCGTATTATGGCTACACCTTC. Translated: CAISESGAYYGYTF.

CDR3 nucleotides: TGTGCCAGCAGTCCGGGGAGTCGCTACACCTTC. Translating gives CASSPGSRYTF. The V gene is TRBV12-3 or TRBV12-4, the J gene TRBJ1-2; D is unclear. The CDR3 contains 11 residues. Trimming took 5 bases from V and 9 from J, leaving 10 bases between them.

This chain links TRBV6-5 with TRBJ2-6; no reliable D call. V was cut by 2 bases and J by 2 bases, with 7 bases left in between. There are 15 residues in the CDR3. Germline loops: CDR1 MNHEY, CDR2 SVGAGI. The CDR3 coding sequence is TGTGCCAGCAGTTACGCTCAGACTGGGGCCAACGTCCTGACTTTC. Translation gives CASSYAQTGANVLTF.

The V and J genes are TRBV28 and TRBJ2-7, with 8 bases lining up with TRBD2. CDR3 length: 15 amino acids. Germline V lookup: CDR1 MDHEN, CDR2 SYDVKM. V lost 0 bases and J lost 1; bases outside the gene matches: 2. The CDR3 bases are TGTGCCAGCAGTTTATGGCGGGGGGAGTCCTACGAGCAGTACTTC. Translation gives CASSLWRGESYEQYF.

V gene TRBV29-1 combines with J gene TRBJ2-2; 9 bases line up with TRBD2. The J segment lost 7 bases and the V segment lost 5 bases, leaving 11 bases of the junction unmatched. CDR1 SQVTM and CDR2 ANQGSEA come from the germline V gene. The CDR3 is 15 amino acids. In DNA form, the CDR3 reads TGCAGCGTTTTAGGCGCGGGGGGGCCGAACGGGGAGCTGTTTTTT. Translating it yields CSVLGAGGPNGELFF.

The chain uses TRBV30 and TRBJ1-6; D unresolved. The CDR3 runs to 13 residues. CDR1 GTSNPN and CDR2 SVGIG come from the germline V gene (reference sequence). Trimming cost V 0 bases and J 9 bases, with 9 bases left between them. CDR3 loop: CAWSVGWGSPLHF. DNA for the CDR3: TGTGCCTGGAGTGTGGGGTGGGGTTCACCCCTCCACTTT.

V usage is TRBV2 and J usage is TRBJ1-2; D not resolved. Between the trimmed V and J ends, which lost 3 bases and 5 bases, there was a span of 13 bases. The CDR3 runs to 14 residues. The V gene's germline CDR1 is SNHLY and CDR2 FYNNEI. The CDR3 protein is CASSDGRSGYGYTF. The DNA for the CDR3 is TGTGCCAGCAGTGACGGCCGGTCGGGGTATGGCTACACCTTC.

CDR3 residues: CASRVRVSEQFF. The CDR3 region has the DNA TGTGCCAGCAGAGTCAGGGTCAGTGAGCAGTTCTTC. V gene TRBV2 combines with J gene TRBJ2-1, with D possibly matching TRBD1 (5 bases). The V gene lost 6 bases and the J gene lost 9 bases, with 12 bases spanning the gap. Germline lookup yields CDR1 SNHLY and CDR2 FYNNEI. CDR3 length: 12 amino acids.

This chain links TRBV30 with TRBJ1-2, with unresolved D. Trimming removed 8 bases at V and 6 bases at J, with 22 bases between. This CDR3 region has 14 residues. Germline loops: CDR1 GTSNPN, CDR2 SVGIG (reference sequence). The CDR3 DNA reads as TGTGCCGGAAAGACGGGTTCGGTCCTCGATGGCTACACCTTC. This encodes CAGKTGSVLDGYTF. The whole variable domain, remainder taken from reference TRBV30 and TRBJ1-2, is SQTIHQWPATLVQPVGSPLSLECTVEGTSNPNLYWYRQAAGRGLQLLFYSVGIGQISSEVPQNLSASRPQDRQFILSSKKLLLSDSGFYLCAGKTGSVLDGYTFGSGTRLTVV.

This chain links TRBV18 with TRBJ2-1; maybe TRBD2 (6 bases). From germline, CDR1 is KGHSH and CDR2 LQKENI. V lost 1 base, J lost 5 bases, and 12 bases lay in between. This CDR3 is 15 amino acids long. The CDR3 protein is CASSPLGLGDNEQFF. The CDR3 coding sequence is TGTGCCAGCTCACCACTGGGACTCGGGGACAATGAGCAGTTCTTC.

This clone was recorded only once. V gene TRBV6-5 combines with J gene TRBJ2-7, with TRBD1 matching 8 bases. This CDR3 contains 15 residues. After removal of 3 bases from V and 5 bases from J, the junction contained 9 bases not matched to a gene. Germline CDR1 reads MNHEY; CDR2 reads SVGAGI. The CDR3 sequence: CASSYVSGGLDEQYF. The CDR3 DNA is TGTGCCAGCAGTTATGTATCAGGGGGCTTAGACGAGCAGTACTTC.

This chain uses TRBV5-1 with TRBJ1-2; a weak D match, TRBD1 (5 bases). V was clipped by 4 bases and J by 8 bases, with 18 bases between them. Germline assignment: CDR1 SGHRS and CDR2 YFSETQ. The CDR3 runs to 14 residues. The CDR3, as DNA: TGCGCCAGCAGCCGTCTCATGGGGGAAGGAGGCTACACCTTC. It specifies CASSRLMGEGGYTF. Combining the CDR3 with reference TRBV5-1 and TRBJ1-2 gives the whole variable domain KAGVTQTPRYLIKTRGQQVTLSCSPISGHRSVSWYQQTPGQGLQFLFEYFSETQRNKGNFPGRFSGRQFSNSRSEMNVSTLELGDSALYLCASSRLMGEGGYTFGSGTRLTVV.

The chain has TRBV12-3 or TRBV12-4 and TRBJ1-2, with D uncertain. The CDR3 is 13 amino acids. Trimming pared 3 bases from V and 6 bases from J, leaving 11 bases between. CDR3 sequence (DNA): TGTGCCAGCAGTTTGGAGTCATTTCATGGCTACACCTTC. Amino acids: CASSLESFHGYTF.